These 17 T cell receptor beta chains share one sample of origin, sequenced in a study of shared clonotypes between healthy human individuals. The data were produced by immunoSEQ multiplex PCR, yet TCRdb's version contains in-frame clones alone and is incomplete. The sample consists of roughly 320,000 clones, around 90% of them appearing once. The specimen sequenced was memory CD8+ T cells sorted from blood. Noted subset: CD45RO+ cells pooled with CCR7-negative TemRA cells. Every receptor here comes from a man aged 18-30 years in good health.

The chain has TRBV30 and TRBJ2-1; D possibly corresponds to TRBD2 (6 bases). Trimming took off 0 bases at V and 1 base at J, with 13 bases between the two ends. CDR3 length: 16 amino acids. Per germline, CDR1 GTSNPN and CDR2 SVGIG (reference sequence). CDR3 nucleotide sequence: TGTGCCTGGAGTGTCTGGGAGGTTGGTTCCTACAATGAGCAGTTCTTC. Its protein product is CAWSVWEVGSYNEQFF.

The gene calls are TRBV7-9 and TRBJ2-1; 9 nucleotides match TRBD2. Germline trimming cut 4 bases from V and 2 bases from J; bases unmatched to any gene: 6. The CDR3 has 16 residues. Germline assignment: CDR1 SEHNR and CDR2 FQNEAQ (reference sequence). The chain's CDR3 is CASSSRLAETYNEQFF. The DNA for the CDR3 is TGTGCCAGCAGCTCGAGACTAGCGGAAACCTACAATGAGCAGTTCTTC.

Here the CDR3 reads CAWSVGQSYF. DNA for the CDR3: TGTGCCTGGAGTGTAGGCCAGTCGTACTTC. The chain has TRBV30 and TRBJ2-5; D gene ambiguous. Germline V gives CDR1 GTSNPN, CDR2 SVGIG (reference sequence). CDR3 length equals 10 residues. V lost 0 bases and J 13 bases, leaving 9 bases between the germline ends.

CDR3 region: CASSDRTGFITGELFF. For the CDR3, the DNA is TGTGCCAGCAGCGATAGGACAGGGTTCATCACCGGGGAGCTGTTTTTT. This chain links TRBV7-9 with TRBJ2-2; 8 positions match TRBD1. The V and J ends lost 5 bases and 4 bases, in that order; junction bases with no gene match: 9. The CDR3 runs to 16 residues. Germline assignment: CDR1 SEHNR and CDR2 FQNEAQ (reference sequence).

This chain connects TRBV19 to TRBJ1-1, with 7 bases fitting TRBD1. V was clipped by 1 base and J by 4 bases; unmatched bases: 15. This CDR3 has 18 residues. CDR1 LNHDA and CDR2 SQIVND come from the germline V gene (reference sequence). The CDR3 nucleotides read TGTGCCAGTAGTATAGGTCTACTCCGGGACAGTCTAATCACTGAAGCTTTCTTT. It codes for CASSIGLLRDSLITEAFF.

This clone was counted a single time. This sequence joins TRBV5-4 and TRBJ2-1, with 13 bases identical to TRBD2. The CDR3 spans 16 residues. The trim removed 1 base at V and 8 bases at J, leaving 6 bases unmatched. Germline V gene sequence: CDR1 SGHNT, CDR2 YYREEE (reference sequence). The CDR3 sequence: CASSLRMTSGRYEQFF. The CDR3 coding sequence is TGTGCCAGCAGCTTGAGGATGACTAGCGGGAGGTATGAGCAGTTCTTC.

This clone was counted a single time. The chain recombines TRBV4-2 with TRBJ1-5; TRBD1 might be the D (6 bases). Trimming cost V 0 bases and J 11 bases, with 17 bases left between them. CDR3 length: 15 residues. From germline, CDR1 is LGHNA and CDR2 YNFKEQ. CDR3 sequence: CASSQDPAGDQAQHF. Written as DNA, the CDR3 is TGTGCCAGCAGCCAAGATCCGGCAGGGGACCAGGCCCAGCATTTT.

The chain recombines TRBV7-9 with TRBJ2-7, with 9 bases identical to TRBD1. Germline CDR1 and CDR2: SEHNR and FQNEAQ (reference sequence). The CDR3 is 14 amino acids. The trim removed 5 bases at V and 5 bases at J, leaving 7 bases unmatched. Here the CDR3 reads CASSRQGVENEQYF. Written as DNA, the CDR3 is TGTGCCAGCAGCCGACAGGGGGTTGAGAACGAGCAGTACTTC.

This clone was seen once. The rearrangement links TRBV27 to TRBJ2-7; D call uncertain. Germline loops: CDR1 MNHEY, CDR2 SMNVEV (reference sequence). V was clipped by 6 bases and J by 0 bases, with 12 bases between them. This CDR3 has 14 amino acids. CDR3 coding DNA: TGTGCCAGCAGCTCCGACACAGACTCCTACGAGCAGTACTTC. Translation: CASSSDTDSYEQYF.

This chain uses TRBV10-3 with TRBJ2-7; D may match TRBD1 or TRBD2 (5 bases each). Germline V gives CDR1 ENHRY, CDR2 SYGVKD. Trimming stripped 2 bases from V and 4 bases from J, with 12 bases between. This CDR3 contains 14 residues. CDR3 in amino acids: CAISEPGLGYEQYF. As DNA, the CDR3 is TGTGCCATCAGTGAGCCGGGGCTAGGATACGAGCAGTACTTC.

The V call is TRBV9, the J call TRBJ2-1; 7 nucleotides align to TRBD2. Germline assignment: CDR1 SGDLS and CDR2 YYNGEE. V shed 4 bases and J 9 bases; nucleotides not matched to a gene: 19. This CDR3 spans 17 amino acids. The CDR3 protein is CASSPHSGASGVVEQFF. The CDR3 DNA sequence: TGTGCCAGCAGCCCCCACTCGGGTGCGAGCGGGGTAGTTGAGCAGTTCTTC.

V and J are TRBV9 and TRBJ1-6; D remains ambiguous. The CDR3 runs 13 residues. Between the trimmed V and J ends, which lost 2 bases and 9 bases, there was a span of 9 bases. Looked up from germline, CDR1 is SGDLS and CDR2 is YYNGEE. CDR3 nucleotides: TGTGCCAGCAGCGTTTGGGCGAGTTCACCCCTCCACTTT. This sequence encodes CASSVWASSPLHF. Looking up the rest from reference TRBV9 and TRBJ1-6 gives the full variable domain: DSGVTQTPKHLITATGQRVTLRCSPRSGDLSVYWYQQSLDQGLQFLIQYYNGEERAKGNILERFSAQQFPDLHSELNLSSLELGDSALYFCASSVWASSPLHFGNGTRLTVT.

J is TRBJ2-3 and V is TRBV7-9; TRBD2 agrees at 12 bases. The CDR3 is made up of 16 amino acids. CDR1 SEHNR and CDR2 FQNEAQ come from the germline V gene (reference sequence). J gave up 3 bases and V 2 bases, and 3 bases lay outside the gene matches. CDR3 loop: CASSLTSGGHTDTQYF. CDR3 coding DNA: TGTGCCAGCAGCTTAACTAGCGGGGGGCATACAGATACGCAGTATTTT. The full variable domain, with the rest looked up from reference TRBV7-9 and TRBJ2-3, is DTGVSQNPRHKITKRGQNVTFRCDPISEHNRLYWYRQTLGQGPEFLTYFQNEAQLEKSRLLSDRFSAERPKGSFSTLEIQRTEQGDSAMYLCASSLTSGGHTDTQYFGPGTRLTVL.

The chain uses TRBV6-5 and TRBJ2-7; D may be TRBD1 (6 bases). The CDR3 totals 14 residues. Looked up from germline, CDR1 is MNHEY and CDR2 is SVGAGI. Trimming took 5 bases from V and 2 from J, leaving 13 bases between them. The CDR3 region is CASSQLGQTYEQYF. The CDR3 DNA is TGTGCCAGCAGTCAGTTAGGACAGACCTACGAGCAGTACTTC.

This clone was picked up one time. The CDR3: CASSLSAGIGWDTQYF. DNA for the CDR3: TGTGCCAGCAGCTTATCGGCAGGGATAGGGTGGGATACGCAGTATTTT. The rearrangement uses TRBV11-2 and TRBJ2-3; TRBD1 might be the D (5 bases). Germline-derived CDR1 and CDR2 are SGHAT and FQNNGV. Deletions cut 2 bases from V and 6 bases from J, with 18 bases between. The CDR3 extends over 16 amino acids.

The J gene is TRBJ1-2, the V gene TRBV6-1, with D perhaps matching TRBD1 (5 bases). The CDR3 extends over 12 amino acids. V lost 8 bases and J lost 4, with 11 bases in between. CDR1 is MNHNS and CDR2 is SASEGT in the germline V gene. The CDR3: CASRDGGYGYTF. CDR3 DNA: TGTGCCAGCCGGGACGGAGGCTATGGCTACACCTTC.

The chain uses TRBV6-8 and TRBJ2-7; D remains unclear. CDR3 size: 12 residues. The germline V gene encodes CDR1 MNHGY and CDR2 SAAAGT. Trimming cost V 6 bases and J 5 bases, with 11 bases left between them. This CDR3 is CASRRRIHEQYF. The CDR3 DNA sequence: TGTGCCAGCAGGAGACGCATCCACGAGCAGTACTTC.